Each of the 22 T cell receptor beta chains below was sequenced from the same sample in a study of blood T cell repertoires in COVID-19. The repertoire was sequenced with immunoSEQ multiplex PCR; TCRdb's copy has only in-frame clones and lacks some. The data hold 120,000 or so clones, with approximately 88% observed a single time. Material: peripheral blood. These TCRs come from a man aged 50 to 59 with acute or convalescent COVID-19.

This clone was seen just once. J is TRBJ2-1 and V is TRBV5-1; 7 positions match TRBD2. Germline V CDR1 and CDR2: SGHRS, YFSETQ. The CDR3 has 16 residues. V lost 4 bases to trimming and J lost 0 bases; unmatched junction nucleotides: 7. CDR3 coding DNA: TGCGCCAGCAGCCGCCCCCGGGGGGACTCCTACAATGAGCAGTTCTTC. It is translated as CASSRPRGDSYNEQFF.

The chain has TRBV6-5 and TRBJ2-1, with 14 positions matching TRBD2. The V and J ends lost 2 bases and 7 bases, in that order; junction bases with no gene match: 4. CDR1 is MNHEY and CDR2 is SVGAGI in the germline V gene. The CDR3 has 16 amino acids. This chain's CDR3 is CASSYRGLAGANEQFF. The DNA of the CDR3 is TGTGCCAGCAGTTACAGGGGACTAGCGGGAGCAAATGAGCAGTTCTTC.

V is TRBV5-4 and J is TRBJ2-7; 8 nucleotides agree with TRBD2. The germline V gene has CDR1 SGHNT and CDR2 YYREEE (reference sequence). V lost 4 bases to trimming and J lost 4 bases; unmatched junction nucleotides: 4. The CDR3 spans 13 residues. In DNA, the CDR3 is TGTGCCAGCAGCCCGGGAGGGCCGTACGAGCAGTACTTC. Amino acids: CASSPGGPYEQYF.

The chain uses TRBV5-3 and TRBJ2-1, with 11 bases that match TRBD2. TRBV5-3 carries the ORF label, with uncertain function. This CDR3 region has 17 residues. The ends lost 4 bases at V and 0 bases at J; junction bases unmatched: 6. The CDR3 protein is CARSPGTSGPSYNEQFF. The CDR3 region has the DNA TGTGCCAGAAGCCCTGGGACTAGCGGACCCTCCTACAATGAGCAGTTCTTC.

This clone showed up just a few times. This sequence joins TRBV4-3 and TRBJ2-7; D may be TRBD1 (8 bases). Trimming cost V 0 bases and J 6 bases, with 15 bases left between them. The CDR3 totals 15 residues. Looked up from germline, CDR1 is LGHNA and CDR2 is YSLEER. The CDR3, as DNA: TGCGCCAGCAGCCAAGACTACAGGGGGGGTTCCGAGCAGTACTTC. Encoded protein: CASSQDYRGGSEQYF.

The chain uses TRBV6-4 and TRBJ2-3; 8 bases align to TRBD2. The germline gives CDR1 MRHNA, CDR2 SNTAGT. This CDR3 region has 15 residues. V gave up 6 bases and J gave up 0 bases; unmatched junction bases: 5. CDR3 nucleotide sequence: TGTGCCAGCAGCATGAGCGGGGGTAGCACAGATACGCAGTATTTT. Translated, it gives CASSMSGGSTDTQYF.

The rearrangement uses TRBV27 and TRBJ2-4, with D perhaps matching TRBD1 (5 bases). Trimming cost V 3 bases and J 1 base, with 13 bases left between them. The CDR3 is made up of 16 amino acids. Germline assignment: CDR1 MNHEY and CDR2 SMNVEV (reference sequence). Written as DNA, the CDR3 is TGTGCCAGCAGTTTTACATTCTCAGGGGCCAAAAACATTCAGTACTTC. This translates into CASSFTFSGAKNIQYF.

This clone was seen a handful of times. The rearrangement uses TRBV3-1 (or the pseudogene TRBV3-2) and TRBJ2-3; maybe TRBD2 (5 bases). Trimming stripped 2 bases from V and 2 bases from J, with 11 bases between. CDR3 length: 15 residues. Per germline, CDR1 LGHDT and CDR2 YNNKEL (reference sequence). The chain's CDR3 is CASSQRGYDTDTQYF. CDR3 in DNA: TGTGCCAGCAGCCAAAGAGGGTATGACACAGATACGCAGTATTTT.

This sequence joins TRBV5-1 and TRBJ1-4; TRBD1 aligns across 7 bases. Germline assignment: CDR1 SGHRS and CDR2 YFSETQ. This CDR3 spans 14 amino acids. With 5 bases clipped from V and 3 bases from J, the junction kept 4 bases outside the gene matches. CDR3 protein: CASRTGTANEKLFF. The DNA for the CDR3 is TGCGCCAGCAGAACCGGGACAGCTAATGAAAAACTGTTTTTT.

The genes are TRBV12-3 or TRBV12-4 and TRBJ1-4; D not resolved. CDR3 size: 13 residues. Trimming took 6 bases from V and 5 from J, leaving 10 bases between them. The DNA for the CDR3 is TGTGCCAGCAGCCTTTGGGAGAATGAAAAACTGTTTTTT. This gives the protein CASSLWENEKLFF.

V and J are TRBV30 and TRBJ2-1; 13 bases fit TRBD2. This CDR3 is built from 17 residues. The junction had 10 bases not matched to a gene; V was cut back by 5 bases and J by 3 bases. CDR1 is GTSNPN and CDR2 is SVGIG in the germline V gene (reference sequence). The CDR3 nucleotides are TGTGCCTGGGATCGACGGAGACTAGCGGGAGGCTACAATGAGCAGTTCTTC. Translated: CAWDRRRLAGGYNEQFF.

The rearrangement uses TRBV6-2 or TRBV6-3 and TRBJ2-7; 10 bases map to TRBD2. Germline V CDR1 and CDR2: MNHEY, SVGEGT. With 3 bases clipped from V and 3 bases from J, the junction kept 5 bases outside the gene matches. This CDR3 is 15 amino acids long. Written as DNA, the CDR3 is TGTGCCAGCAGTTATTTGGCTAGCGGGGGCTACGAGCAGTACTTC. It is translated as CASSYLASGGYEQYF.

A remark on this clone: One end of the junction fails to match germline, which may point to a read error. The chain is built from TRBV9 and TRBJ2-1; 9 bases align to TRBD2. Germline loops: CDR1 SGDLS, CDR2 YYNGEE. This CDR3 is built from 12 residues. The CDR3 spells CASSVGAGGPLF. As DNA, the CDR3 is TGTGCCAGCAGCGTGGGAGCGGGAGGTCCTCTCTTC.

This clone has only one observation. The rearrangement links TRBV5-1 to TRBJ2-3, with 9 bases matching TRBD1. V was pared by 5 bases and J by 4 bases, with 11 bases of the junction left unmatched. CDR1 and CDR2 (germline): SGHRS, YFSETQ. The CDR3 is 16 amino acids. The CDR3 nucleotides are TGCGCCAGCAGTCGACATAGGGACAGGGTATCAGATACGCAGTATTTT. It specifies CASSRHRDRVSDTQYF.

This clone was counted between two and nine times. The chain combines TRBV7-2 with TRBJ2-2, with 7 bases aligning to TRBD2. Looked up from germline, CDR1 is SGHTA and CDR2 is FQGNSA. The CDR3 length is 15 residues. V shed 1 base, J shed 6 bases, and the junction held 5 bases outside the gene matches. This chain's CDR3 is CASSLVAGESGELFF. The CDR3 DNA sequence: TGTGCCAGCAGCTTAGTGGCGGGGGAGTCCGGGGAGCTGTTTTTT.

CDR3 sequence reads: CASLGRGNEQFF. In nucleotides, the CDR3 is TGTGCCAGCCTTGGTCGGGGGAATGAGCAGTTCTTC. V is TRBV2 and J is TRBJ2-1, with a tentative D call TRBD2 (6 bases). Germline V CDR1 and CDR2: SNHLY, FYNNEI. V was pared by 8 bases and J by 7 bases, with 12 bases between. This CDR3 contains 12 residues. Full variable domain (outside the CDR3, taken from reference TRBV2 and TRBJ2-1): EPEVTQTPSHQVTQMGQEVILRCVPISNHLYFYWYRQILGQKVEFLVSFYNNEISEKSEIFDDQFSVERPDGSNFTLKIRSTKLEDSAMYFCASLGRGNEQFFGPGTRLTVL.

This clone was seen once. The chain carries TRBV7-8 and TRBJ1-3; D perhaps matches TRBD1 (5 bases). V shed 1 base and J shed 4 bases, with 14 bases lying between them. Germline CDR1 and CDR2: SGHVS and FQNEAQ. The CDR3 is 16 residues long. CDR3 DNA sequence: TGTGCCAGCAGCTTAGATGCGGGGGGTCGCGGAAACACCATATATTTT. Amino acid sequence: CASSLDAGGRGNTIYF.

This clone was seen a few times. The chain uses TRBV27 and TRBJ2-7; 7 nucleotides line up with TRBD1. The CDR3 is 18 residues long. V lost 5 bases to trimming and J lost 4 bases; unmatched junction nucleotides: 20. In germline, CDR1 is MNHEY, CDR2 SMNVEV (reference sequence). The CDR3 sequence: CASSLSQTGWKLDYEQYF. In DNA, the CDR3 is TGTGCCAGCAGTCTTTCTCAGACAGGGTGGAAACTCGATTACGAGCAGTACTTC.

This clone has only one observation. The rearrangement links TRBV12-3 or TRBV12-4 to TRBJ2-1; 8 nucleotides line up with TRBD2. The trim removed 5 bases at V and 7 bases at J, leaving 4 bases unmatched. The CDR3 contains 13 residues. For the CDR3, the DNA is TGTGCCAGCAGTGGGACTAGGGAGAATGAGCAGTTCTTC. This encodes CASSGTRENEQFF.

This clone has just one count. This rearrangement joins TRBV27 to TRBJ2-7; D ambiguous. Between the trimmed V and J ends, which lost 1 base and 5 bases, there was a span of 12 bases. The germline CDR1 and CDR2 sequences are MNHEY and SMNVEV (reference sequence). This CDR3 spans 14 amino acids. DNA for the CDR3: TGTGCCAGCAGTTTATTGGCCAGGCTAAACGAGCAGTACTTC. It codes for CASSLLARLNEQYF.

A single count supports this clone. The chain combines TRBV11-2 with TRBJ2-7, with 9 nucleotides matching TRBD2. The V gene's germline CDR1 is SGHAT and CDR2 FQNNGV. The CDR3 runs to 14 residues. V shed 5 bases and J 3 bases; nucleotides not matched to a gene: 5. CDR3 amino acids: CASSKAGGLYEQYF. In DNA form, the CDR3 reads TGTGCCAGCAGCAAAGCGGGAGGCCTCTACGAGCAGTACTTC.

V usage is TRBV30 and J usage is TRBJ1-1; 8 bases fit TRBD1. The V gene's germline CDR1 is GTSNPN and CDR2 SVGIG (reference sequence). The CDR3 has 16 amino acids. Germline trimming cut 6 bases from V and 4 bases from J; bases unmatched to any gene: 16. CDR3 residues: CACTTESETGATEAFF. CDR3 in DNA: TGTGCCTGCACGACCGAATCCGAGACAGGGGCCACTGAAGCTTTCTTT.